This TCR beta chain is drawn from a study of cytomegalovirus exposure and HLA in healthy donors. General observations from the study: Because they were indistinguishable, some V segments, including TRBV6-2 and TRBV6-3, were excluded.

Researchers ran the PCR with 60 Vbeta and 13 Jbeta primers. Assay used: immunoSEQ multiplex PCR; TCRdb lists only in-frame clones, some missing. The table has 110,000 or so clones, approximately 78% seen once. As to this clone: No antigen is known for it.

CDR3 size: 16 residues. Per germline, CDR1 LNHDA and CDR2 SQIVND (reference sequence). The V segment lost 4 bases and the J segment 0 bases; nucleotides outside the gene matches: 3. The specimen was PBMCs. V is TRBV19 and J is TRBJ2-6; 7 bases are a match to TRBD1. The source of this sequence is a man aged 35-49 years in good health and CMV-seronegative. CDR3 nucleotide sequence: TGTGCCAGTAGTAATAGGGGGCGCTCTGGGGCCAACGTCCTGACTTTC. Translation gives CASSNRGRSGANVLTF.